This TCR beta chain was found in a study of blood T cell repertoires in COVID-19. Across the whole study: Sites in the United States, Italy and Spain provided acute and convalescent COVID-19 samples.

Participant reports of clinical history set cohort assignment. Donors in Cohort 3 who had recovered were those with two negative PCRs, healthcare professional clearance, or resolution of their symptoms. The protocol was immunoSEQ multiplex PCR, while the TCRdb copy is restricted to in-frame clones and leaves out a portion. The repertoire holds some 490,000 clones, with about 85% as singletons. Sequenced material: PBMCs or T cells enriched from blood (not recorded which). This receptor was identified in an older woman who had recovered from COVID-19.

Here the CDR3 DNA reads TGTGCCAGCAGTTATTCGAGTTTCTACCCTTCCGGGCAGCCCCAGCATTTT. It encodes CASSYSSFYPSGQPQHF. The V gene is TRBV6-2 or TRBV6-3, the J gene TRBJ1-5, with unresolved D. The CDR3 runs to 17 residues. Trimming stripped 3 bases from V and 7 bases from J, with 22 bases between. Germline assignment: CDR1 MNHEY and CDR2 SVGEGT.